The 5 T cell receptor beta chains presented below share a single source sample, sequenced in a study of a mutant IDH1 vaccine in newly diagnosed glioma. The time point denotes: baseline, week 1 (first vaccination visit). Treatment in this sample: pre-vaccination baseline after standard-of-care therapy. Repertoires were generated with immunoSEQ multiplex PCR, while TCRdb's copy carries only in-frame clones and drops some. Seen here are fewer than 50,000 clones, around four fifths observed once, and the top ten hold roughly 9%. The sample in question was PBMCs, obtained from a glioma patient treated with radiotherapy, temozolomide or both. The source is a man aged 35 to 55 with glioma. Some clones in this sample may be carry-over from other donors' samples.

The J gene is TRBJ2-7, the V gene TRBV6-1; tentatively, D is TRBD1 (6 bases). Germline V CDR1 and CDR2: MNHNS, SASEGT. CDR3 length equals 13 residues. The V end lost 3 bases, the J end lost 6 bases, and 12 bases lay between the germline ends. DNA of the CDR3: TGTGCCAGCAGTGATGTGGGGGCGGGCGAGCAGTACTTC. As protein: CASSDVGAGEQYF.

This clone is medium-sized. This chain joins TRBV27 and TRBJ1-6; 7 bases match TRBD1. The trim removed 6 bases at V and 4 bases at J, leaving 6 bases unmatched. CDR3 length equals 15 residues. Germline-derived CDR1 and CDR2 are MNHEY and SMNVEV (reference sequence). CDR3 coding DNA: TGTGCCAGCAGGAGGGAGACAGGGTATAATTCACCCCTCCACTTT. Its protein is CASRRETGYNSPLHF.

The table lists this clone with a few counts. The CDR3 DNA reads TGTGCCAGCAGCTTAGCTTGGGCCTTGAACACTGAAGCTTTCTTT. Its translation: CASSLAWALNTEAFF. The chain carries TRBV7-2 and TRBJ1-1; D remains ambiguous. Looked up from germline, CDR1 is SGHTA and CDR2 is FQGNSA. The CDR3 is made up of 15 amino acids. Trimming took off 0 bases at V and 0 bases at J, with 8 bases between the two ends.

V gene TRBV7-9 combines with J gene TRBJ1-1; unclear D gene. CDR1 SEHNR and CDR2 FQNEAQ come from the germline V gene (reference sequence). Trimming left V 5 bases short and J 6 bases short, with 16 bases between. The CDR3 contains 14 residues. CDR3 nucleotide sequence: TGTGCCAGCAGCCTCCGCCTGGTGGGCTCTGAAGCTTTCTTT. Amino acid sequence: CASSLRLVGSEAFF.

The chain is built from TRBV7-9 and TRBJ1-6; unclear D gene. There are 14 residues in the CDR3. Germline CDR1 reads SEHNR; CDR2 reads FQNEAQ (reference sequence). Deletions cut 4 bases from V and 7 bases from J, with 11 bases between. Here the CDR3 DNA reads TGTGCCAGCAGCTCTCCTGTTACAAATTCACCCCTCCACTTT. As protein: CASSSPVTNSPLHF.